This TCR beta chain stems from a study of cytomegalovirus exposure and HLA in healthy donors. Trimming cost V 5 bases and J 3 bases; bases outside gene matches: 8. The CDR3 is made up of 16 amino acids. The V gene's germline CDR1 is SGHVS and CDR2 FNYEAQ. A multiplex PCR was run with 60 Vbeta primers and 13 Jbeta primers. The data were produced by immunoSEQ multiplex PCR, yet TCRdb's version contains in-frame clones alone and is incomplete. Altogether over 150,000 clones are present, roughly 77% being singletons, with the ten largest covering 1%. V usage is TRBV7-6 and J usage is TRBJ2-1, with TRBD2 matching 9 bases. What was sequenced was PBMCs. This clonotype was sampled from a woman aged 45-59 years in good health and CMV-seropositive. The DNA of the CDR3 is TGTGCCAGCAGCCTGCAGAGCGGGGGGAACTACAATGAGCAGTTCTTC. Translating it yields CASSLQSGGNYNEQFF.